This is a list of T cell receptor beta chains from one sample in a study of blood T cell repertoires in COVID-19. Profiled with immunoSEQ multiplex PCR; TCRdb holds only in-frame clones, not every one. In the table there are roughly 75,000 clones, around nine tenths of which are singletons. The sequenced material came from peripheral blood. The source of these receptors is an elderly man with COVID-19, enrolled during active disease. The CDR3 runs from the conserved cysteine through the conserved F or W. The order of the fields is V gene, J gene, D gene, CDR3 protein. D genes are given only for firm matches.

>TRBV4-2|TRBJ1-1|TRBD1
CASSQWTGGTEAFF
>TRBV6-2/TRBV6-3|TRBJ1-2|NA
CASSELPGARANYGYTF
>TRBV5-1|TRBJ2-4|TRBD1
CASSWRQGSTDIQYF
>TRBV5-1|TRBJ1-1|TRBD1
CASSLTGTGSTEAFF
>TRBV6-5|TRBJ1-1|TRBD1
CASSLQGWNTEAFF
>TRBV10-3|TRBJ2-7|NA
CAISETSEQYF
>TRBV6-1|TRBJ1-4|TRBD1
CASSEETGIGKLFF
>TRBV7-2|TRBJ1-3|NA
CASSLKSPSSGNTIYF
>TRBV20-1|TRBJ1-5|NA
CSASKGKPQHF
>TRBV7-8|TRBJ1-1|NA
CASSLGVGDTEAFF
>TRBV2|TRBJ2-4|NA
CASSESLEGLEYF
>TRBV5-1|TRBJ2-1|TRBD1
CASSRQGPGVNEQFF
>TRBV7-2|TRBJ2-1|NA
CASSLATSRPFF
>TRBV9|TRBJ2-3|TRBD2
CASSVTSGGHTDTQYF
>TRBV2|TRBJ2-7|TRBD1
CASSEVGRGRGEQYF
>TRBV11-2|TRBJ2-7|TRBD2
CASSFTSGVRGEQYF